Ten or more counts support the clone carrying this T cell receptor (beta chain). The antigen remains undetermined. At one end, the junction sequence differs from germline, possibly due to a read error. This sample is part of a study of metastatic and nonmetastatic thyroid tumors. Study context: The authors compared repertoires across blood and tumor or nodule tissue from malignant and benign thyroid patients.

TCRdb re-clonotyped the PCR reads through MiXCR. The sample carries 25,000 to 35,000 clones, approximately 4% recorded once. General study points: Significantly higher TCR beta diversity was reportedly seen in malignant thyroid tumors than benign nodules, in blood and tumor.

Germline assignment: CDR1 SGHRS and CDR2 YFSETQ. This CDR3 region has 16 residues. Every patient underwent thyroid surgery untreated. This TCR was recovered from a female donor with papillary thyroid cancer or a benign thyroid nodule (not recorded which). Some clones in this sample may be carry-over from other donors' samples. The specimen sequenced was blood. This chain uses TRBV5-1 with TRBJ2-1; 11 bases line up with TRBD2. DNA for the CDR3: TGCGCCAGCAGCTTGATGGGACTAGCGGTGCTCAATGAGCAGCTCTTC. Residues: CASSLMGLAVLNEQLF.